The 7 T cell receptor beta chains below were found in one sample sequenced in a study of CD8 T cells in Susac syndrome (dated by TCRdb to the late 2010s). Library generation was performed with the immunoSEQ multiplex PCR assay. RNA was extracted using the RNeasy kit, and about 0.45 to 1 ug of the RNA was reverse transcribed with random hexamers. TCRdb itself trimmed the public reads at Q25 with fastp, ran MiXCR and retained productive beta chains. One record per CDR3 amino acid sequence lists the most common genes and DNA. The sample includes 100,000 to 150,000 distinct CDR3 sequences, with around 94% observed a single time. Clones ranked in the top ten supply around 0.2% of the sample. Sequencing was performed on CD8+ T cells from PBMCs. These receptors were collected from a human donor with Susac syndrome.

This chain joins TRBV11-2 and TRBJ2-3; D gene uncertain. V lost 4 bases and J lost 3, with 20 bases in between. The CDR3 consists of 17 residues. The germline V gene has CDR1 SGHAT and CDR2 FQNNGV. This CDR3 is CASSSYSFPPRTDTQYF. CDR3 nucleotide sequence: TGTGCCAGCAGCTCTTACTCTTTCCCACCGAGGACAGATACGCAGTATTTT.

V gene TRBV6-2 or TRBV6-3 combines with J gene TRBJ2-7; 9 bases match TRBD1. CDR3 size: 14 residues. With V trimmed by 6 bases and J by 6 bases, 9 bases remained unmatched. Germline assignment: CDR1 MNHEY and CDR2 SVGEGT. This chain's CDR3 is CASSHPGQGFEQYF. In DNA, the CDR3 is TGTGCCAGCAGCCATCCCGGACAGGGGTTCGAGCAGTACTTC.

The chain employs TRBV20-1 and TRBJ2-7; 11 bases align to TRBD1. CDR3 length equals 13 residues. Germline-derived CDR1 and CDR2 are DFQATT and SNEGSKA (reference sequence). The trim removed 8 bases at V and 10 bases at J, leaving 13 bases unmatched. The CDR3 region has the DNA TGCAGTCCGGCCCAAGGGACAGGGGGAGTACAGTACTTC. It specifies CSPAQGTGGVQYF.

The rearrangement uses TRBV3-1 and TRBJ2-1, with TRBD2 identical over 8 bases. Germline CDR1 LGHDT, CDR2 YNNKEL (reference sequence). Unmatched junction bases numbered 12, after V lost 0 bases and J lost 8 bases. The CDR3 has 17 residues. CDR3 in amino acids: CASSQDESAGEADEQFF. The DNA for the CDR3 is TGTGCCAGCAGCCAAGACGAATCAGCGGGAGAGGCAGATGAGCAGTTCTTC.

This clonotype was seen once. The chain couples TRBV30 to TRBJ2-1; 7 nucleotides align to TRBD2. The CDR3 sequence is 15 residues long. V gave up 0 bases and J gave up 5 bases; unmatched junction bases: 7. CDR1 and CDR2 (germline): GTSNPN, SVGIG (reference sequence). CDR3 sequence (DNA): TGTGCCTGGAGTGTAATGGCTAGCGGCAACAATGAGCAGTTCTTC. Translating it yields CAWSVMASGNNEQFF. The whole variable domain, remainder taken from reference TRBV30 and TRBJ2-1, is SQTIHQWPATLVQPVGSPLSLECTVEGTSNPNLYWYRQAAGRGLQLLFYSVGIGQISSEVPQNLSASRPQDRQFILSSKKLLLSDSGFYLCAWSVMASGNNEQFFGPGTRLTVL.

The chain links TRBV20-1 to TRBJ1-1, with D possibly matching TRBD1 (5 bases). Trimming pared 6 bases from V and 5 bases from J, leaving 13 bases between. The CDR3 extends over 12 amino acids. CDR1 is DFQATT and CDR2 is SNEGSKA in the germline V gene (reference sequence). CDR3 DNA sequence: TGCAGTGCCTTACCAGGGCGTACTGAAGCTTTCTTT. This gives the protein CSALPGRTEAFF.

This chain links TRBV27 with TRBJ2-5; TRBD2 is a possible D gene (6 bases). Trimming took 5 bases from V and 5 from J, leaving 21 bases between them. Per germline, CDR1 MNHEY and CDR2 SMNVEV (reference sequence). This CDR3 region has 16 residues. DNA of the CDR3: TGTGCCAGCAGTCCAAGCGGAGGGGAGTTCTTGGAGACCCAGTACTTC. Translating gives CASSPSGGEFLETQYF.